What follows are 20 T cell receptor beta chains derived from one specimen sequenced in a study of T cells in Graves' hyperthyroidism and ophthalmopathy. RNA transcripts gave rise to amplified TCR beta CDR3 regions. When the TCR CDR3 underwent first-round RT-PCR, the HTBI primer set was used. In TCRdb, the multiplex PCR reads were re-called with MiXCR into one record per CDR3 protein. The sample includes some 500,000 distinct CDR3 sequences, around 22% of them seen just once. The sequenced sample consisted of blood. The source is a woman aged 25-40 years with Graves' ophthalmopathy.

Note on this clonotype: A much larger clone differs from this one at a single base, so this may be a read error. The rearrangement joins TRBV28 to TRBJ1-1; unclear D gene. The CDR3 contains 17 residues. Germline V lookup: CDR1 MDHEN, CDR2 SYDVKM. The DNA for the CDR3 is TGTGCCAGCAGTTTACCGGGATGGTCGTTTCGGCGGGCTGAATCTTTCTTT. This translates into CASSLPGWSFRRAESFF.

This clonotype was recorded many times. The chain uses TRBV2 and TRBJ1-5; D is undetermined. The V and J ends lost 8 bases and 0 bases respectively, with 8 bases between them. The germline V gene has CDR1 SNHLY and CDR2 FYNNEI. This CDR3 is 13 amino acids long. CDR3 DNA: TGTGCCAGCTCTAGATTTAGCAATCAGCCCCAGCATTTT. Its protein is CASSRFSNQPQHF.

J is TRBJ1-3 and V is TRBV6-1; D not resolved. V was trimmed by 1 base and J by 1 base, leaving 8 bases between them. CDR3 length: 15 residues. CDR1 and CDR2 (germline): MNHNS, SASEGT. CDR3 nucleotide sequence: TGTGCCAGCAGTGAAGGCATATCGTCTGGAAACACCATATATTTT. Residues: CASSEGISSGNTIYF.

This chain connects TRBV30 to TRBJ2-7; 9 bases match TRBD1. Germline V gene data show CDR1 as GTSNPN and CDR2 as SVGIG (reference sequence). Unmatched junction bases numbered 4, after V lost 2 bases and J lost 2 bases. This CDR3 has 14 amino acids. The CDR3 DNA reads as TGTGCCTGGAGTCGCGGACAGGGGACCTACGAGCAGTACTTC. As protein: CAWSRGQGTYEQYF.

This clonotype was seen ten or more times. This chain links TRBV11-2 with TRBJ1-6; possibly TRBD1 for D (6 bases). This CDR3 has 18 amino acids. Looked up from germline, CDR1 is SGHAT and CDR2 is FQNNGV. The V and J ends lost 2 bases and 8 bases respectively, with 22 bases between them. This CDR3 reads CASSLRWGGQPFHSPLHF. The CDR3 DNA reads TGTGCCAGCAGCTTAAGGTGGGGCGGACAGCCCTTTCATTCACCCCTCCACTTT.

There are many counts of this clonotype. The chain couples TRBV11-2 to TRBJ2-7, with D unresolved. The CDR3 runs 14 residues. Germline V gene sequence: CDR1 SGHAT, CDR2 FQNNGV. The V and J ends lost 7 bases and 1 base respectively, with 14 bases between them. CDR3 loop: CASTMPEQSYEQYF. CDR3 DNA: TGTGCCAGCACTATGCCAGAGCAGTCCTACGAGCAGTACTTC.

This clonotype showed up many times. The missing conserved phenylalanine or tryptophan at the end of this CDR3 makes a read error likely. CDR3 DNA: TGTGCCAGCAGCTTAGAGCTGAACATTGGAAACACCATATATCTT. Translating gives CASSLELNIGNTIYL. This chain connects TRBV7-8 to TRBJ1-3, with D unresolved. From germline, CDR1 is SGHVS and CDR2 FQNEAQ. V was cut by 1 base and J by 3 bases, with 10 bases left in between. The CDR3 consists of 15 residues.

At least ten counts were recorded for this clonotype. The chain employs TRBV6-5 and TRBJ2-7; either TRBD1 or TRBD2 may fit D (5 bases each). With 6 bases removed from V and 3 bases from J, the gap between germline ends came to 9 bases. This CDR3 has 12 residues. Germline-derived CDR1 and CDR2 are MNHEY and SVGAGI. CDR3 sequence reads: CASRAGSYEQYF. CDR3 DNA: TGTGCCAGCAGGGCAGGGAGCTACGAGCAGTACTTC.

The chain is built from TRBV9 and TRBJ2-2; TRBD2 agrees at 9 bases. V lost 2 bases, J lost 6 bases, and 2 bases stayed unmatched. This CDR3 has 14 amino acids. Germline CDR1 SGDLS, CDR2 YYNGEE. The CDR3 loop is CASSVRTSAGELFF. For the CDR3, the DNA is TGTGCCAGCAGCGTCAGGACTAGCGCCGGGGAGCTGTTTTTT.

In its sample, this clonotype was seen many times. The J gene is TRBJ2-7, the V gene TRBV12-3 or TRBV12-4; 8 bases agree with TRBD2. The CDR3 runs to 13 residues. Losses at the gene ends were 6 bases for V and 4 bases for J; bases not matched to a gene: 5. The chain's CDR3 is CASSPGGLYEQYF. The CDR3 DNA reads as TGTGCCAGCAGCCCGGGGGGGCTTTACGAGCAGTACTTC.

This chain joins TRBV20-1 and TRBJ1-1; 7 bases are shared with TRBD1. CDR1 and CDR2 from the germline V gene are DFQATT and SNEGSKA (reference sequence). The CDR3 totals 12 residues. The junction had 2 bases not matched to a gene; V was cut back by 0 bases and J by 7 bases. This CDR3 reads CSAREGDSEAFF. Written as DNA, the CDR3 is TGCAGTGCTAGAGAGGGGGACAGTGAAGCTTTCTTT.

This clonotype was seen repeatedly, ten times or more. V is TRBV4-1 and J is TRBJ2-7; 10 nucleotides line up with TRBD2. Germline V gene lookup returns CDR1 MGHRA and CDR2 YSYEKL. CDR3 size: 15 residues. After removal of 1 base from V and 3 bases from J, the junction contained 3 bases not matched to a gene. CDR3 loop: CASSQVLAGDYEQYF. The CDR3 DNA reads TGCGCCAGCAGCCAAGTTCTAGCGGGAGACTACGAGCAGTACTTC.

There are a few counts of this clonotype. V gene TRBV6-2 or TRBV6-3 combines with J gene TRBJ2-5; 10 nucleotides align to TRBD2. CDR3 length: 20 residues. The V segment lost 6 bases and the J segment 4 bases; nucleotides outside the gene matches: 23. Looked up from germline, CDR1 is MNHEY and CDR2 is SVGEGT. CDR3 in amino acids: CASSPGGAGGLSDPRETQYF. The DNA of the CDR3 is TGTGCCAGCAGCCCAGGCGGAGCGGGGGGGCTAAGTGACCCTAGAGAGACCCAGTACTTC.

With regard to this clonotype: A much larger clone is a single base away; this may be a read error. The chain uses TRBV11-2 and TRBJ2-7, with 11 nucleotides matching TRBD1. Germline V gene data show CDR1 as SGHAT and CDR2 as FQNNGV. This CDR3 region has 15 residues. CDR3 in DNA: TGTTCCAGCAGCTTCGGGACAGGGGGGCACTACGAGCAGTACTTC. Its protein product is CSSSFGTGGHYEQYF.

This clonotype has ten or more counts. This CDR3 reads CAIRAGEIAKNIQYF. The DNA for the CDR3 is TGTGCCATCAGAGCAGGGGAAATAGCCAAAAACATTCAGTACTTC. The rearrangement joins TRBV10-3 to TRBJ2-4; perhaps TRBD1 as D (6 bases). Trimming stripped 6 bases from V and 0 bases from J, with 12 bases between. The CDR3 contains 15 residues. Germline V gives CDR1 ENHRY, CDR2 SYGVKD.

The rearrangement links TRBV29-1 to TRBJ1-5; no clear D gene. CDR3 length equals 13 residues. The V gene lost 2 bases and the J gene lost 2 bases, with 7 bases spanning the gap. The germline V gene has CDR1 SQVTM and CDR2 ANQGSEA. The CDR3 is CSVELGGNQPQHF. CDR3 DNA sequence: TGCAGCGTTGAACTAGGTGGCAATCAGCCCCAGCATTTT.

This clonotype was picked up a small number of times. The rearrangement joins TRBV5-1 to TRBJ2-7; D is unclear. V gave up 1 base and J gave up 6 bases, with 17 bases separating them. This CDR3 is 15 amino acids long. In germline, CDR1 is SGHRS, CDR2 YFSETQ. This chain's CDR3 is CASSLKEPLPSEQYF. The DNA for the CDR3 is TGCGCCAGCAGCTTGAAGGAGCCACTGCCGTCCGAGCAGTACTTC.

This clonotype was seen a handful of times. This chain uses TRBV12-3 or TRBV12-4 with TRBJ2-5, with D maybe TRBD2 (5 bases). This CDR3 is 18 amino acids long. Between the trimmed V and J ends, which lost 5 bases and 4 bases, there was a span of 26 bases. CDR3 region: CASSGARAVVGMRETQYF. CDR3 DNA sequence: TGTGCCAGCAGTGGTGCGAGGGCGGTAGTAGGTATGCGAGAGACCCAGTACTTC.

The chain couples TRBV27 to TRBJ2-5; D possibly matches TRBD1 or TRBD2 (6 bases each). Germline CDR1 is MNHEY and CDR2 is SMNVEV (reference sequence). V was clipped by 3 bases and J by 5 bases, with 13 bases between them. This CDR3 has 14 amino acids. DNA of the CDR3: TGTGCCAGCAGTTTCGGGGGCGCGTGGGAGACCCAGTACTTC. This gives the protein CASSFGGAWETQYF.

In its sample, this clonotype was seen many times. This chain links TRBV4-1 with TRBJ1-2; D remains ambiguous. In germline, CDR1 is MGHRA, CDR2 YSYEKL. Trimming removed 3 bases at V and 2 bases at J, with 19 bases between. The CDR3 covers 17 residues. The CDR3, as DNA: TGCGCCAGCAGCCACGTATTGCGGTTCGGGGAAAACTATGGCTACACCTTC. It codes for CASSHVLRFGENYGYTF.